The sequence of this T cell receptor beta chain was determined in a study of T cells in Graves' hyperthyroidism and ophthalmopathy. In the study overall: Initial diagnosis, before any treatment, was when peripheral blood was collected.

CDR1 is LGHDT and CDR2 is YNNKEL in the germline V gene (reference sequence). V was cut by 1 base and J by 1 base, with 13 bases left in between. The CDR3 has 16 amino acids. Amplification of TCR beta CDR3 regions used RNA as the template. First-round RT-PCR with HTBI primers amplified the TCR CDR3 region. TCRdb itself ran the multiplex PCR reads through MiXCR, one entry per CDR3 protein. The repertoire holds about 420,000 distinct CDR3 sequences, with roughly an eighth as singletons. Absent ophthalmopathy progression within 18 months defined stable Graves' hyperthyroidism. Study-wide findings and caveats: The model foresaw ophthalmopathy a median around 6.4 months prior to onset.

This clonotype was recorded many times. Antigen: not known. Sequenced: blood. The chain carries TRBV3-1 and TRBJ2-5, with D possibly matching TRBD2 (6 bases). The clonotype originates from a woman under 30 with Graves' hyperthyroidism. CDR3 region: CASSQGRAGAQETQYF. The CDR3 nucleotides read TGTGCCAGCAGCCAAGGTCGAGCGGGCGCCCAAGAGACCCAGTACTTC.